The 32 T cell receptor beta chains below all came from one sample that was sequenced in a study of cytomegalovirus exposure and HLA in healthy donors. Use of 60 Vbeta and 13 Jbeta primers characterized the PCR. Using immunoSEQ multiplex PCR, the repertoire was profiled, and TCRdb retains in-frame clones only, with some absent. The table has around 150,000 clones, under 75% seen once. Sequenced: PBMCs. These receptor sequences come from a woman aged 55-75 years in good health and CMV-seropositive.

This CDR3 is CASSHTLAASSYNEQFF. The CDR3 DNA reads TGTGCCAGCAGCCACACCCTAGCGGCCAGCTCCTACAATGAGCAGTTCTTC. The chain is built from TRBV4-2 and TRBJ2-1; 7 nucleotides agree with TRBD2. The CDR3 is 17 amino acids. With V trimmed by 3 bases and J by 0 bases, 8 bases remained unmatched. Germline V gives CDR1 LGHNA, CDR2 YNFKEQ.

This clone was seen only a few times. The V and J genes are TRBV29-1 and TRBJ2-5; 7 nucleotides agree with TRBD2. With V trimmed by 6 bases and J by 3 bases, 7 bases remained unmatched. The CDR3 covers 13 residues. Looked up from germline, CDR1 is SQVTM and CDR2 is ANQGSEA. CDR3 sequence (DNA): TGCAGCGTGGACCTAGCGGATGAAGAGACCCAGTACTTC. Translation: CSVDLADEETQYF.

V is TRBV18 and J is TRBJ2-1; D possibly corresponds to TRBD2 (6 bases). This CDR3 comprises 15 residues. Deletions cut 2 bases from V and 0 bases from J, with 8 bases between. CDR1 and CDR2 from the germline V gene are KGHSH and LQKENI. Here the CDR3 DNA reads TGTGCCAGCTCACCAAACGGGGGCTCCTACAATGAGCAGTTCTTC. Residues: CASSPNGGSYNEQFF. Full variable domain (rest looked up from reference TRBV18 and TRBJ2-1): NAGVMQNPRHLVRRRGQEARLRCSPMKGHSHVYWYRQLPEEGLKFMVYLQKENIIDESGMPKERFSAEFPKEGPSILRIQQVVRGDSAAYFCASSPNGGSYNEQFFGPGTRLTVL.

V and J are TRBV19 and TRBJ1-5, with 8 bases identical to TRBD1. The CDR3 runs to 14 residues. J was trimmed by 7 bases and V by 7 bases; bases with no gene match: 9. Germline V gene lookup returns CDR1 LNHDA and CDR2 SQIVND (reference sequence). DNA of the CDR3: TGTGCCAGTACCCCAGGACAGGGAAGCCAGCCCCAGCATTTT. Amino acid sequence: CASTPGQGSQPQHF.

The chain carries TRBV7-9 and TRBJ2-3; 10 bases map to TRBD2. The germline CDR1 and CDR2 sequences are SEHNR and FQNEAQ (reference sequence). Trimming removed 0 bases from V and 6 bases from J; junction bases left unmatched: 6. The CDR3 runs 16 residues. The CDR3 DNA reads as TGTGCCAGCAGCTTAGCGCTGAGACTAGCGGGTGATACGCAGTATTTT. Protein sequence: CASSLALRLAGDTQYF.

V is TRBV18 and J is TRBJ1-2; D gene uncertain. The CDR3 consists of 14 residues. Germline CDR1 KGHSH, CDR2 LQKENI. Trimming pared 1 base from V and 3 bases from J, leaving 9 bases between. CDR3 residues: CASSPLPEDYGYTF. The CDR3 DNA reads TGTGCCAGCTCACCACTCCCAGAGGACTATGGCTACACCTTC.

This CDR3 reads CASSPGQSGANVLTF. The CDR3 DNA reads as TGTGCCAGCTCACCGGGACAGTCTGGGGCCAACGTCCTGACTTTC. The rearrangement uses TRBV18 and TRBJ2-6; 7 nucleotides match TRBD1. The CDR3 is 15 amino acids. Per the germline V gene, CDR1 is KGHSH and CDR2 is LQKENI. The ends lost 3 bases at V and 1 base at J; junction bases unmatched: 0.

The chain combines TRBV2 with TRBJ1-2, with 7 bases fitting TRBD1. CDR3 length: 14 amino acids. Looked up from germline, CDR1 is SNHLY and CDR2 is FYNNEI. J lost 6 bases, V lost 6 bases, and 10 bases had no gene match. CDR3 amino acids: CASSPGRGVNGYTF. DNA for the CDR3: TGTGCCAGCAGCCCGGGCAGGGGGGTTAATGGCTACACCTTC.

CDR3 loop: CASSPQDGAGYGYTF. The CDR3 nucleotides read TGTGCCAGCAGCCCTCAGGACGGCGCGGGTTACGGCTACACCTTC. The rearrangement joins TRBV9 to TRBJ1-2; D unresolved. The CDR3 runs to 15 residues. The V end lost 4 bases, the J end lost 8 bases, and 21 bases lay between the germline ends. CDR1 is SGDLS, CDR2 YYNGEE, per germline.

CDR3 residues: CASSLVGAVMDEQFF. DNA for the CDR3: TGTGCCAGCAGCCTGGTTGGGGCGGTTATGGATGAGCAGTTCTTC. This chain connects TRBV28 to TRBJ2-1; D is perhaps TRBD1 (5 bases). The V and J ends lost 6 bases and 8 bases respectively, with 20 bases between them. CDR1 is MDHEN and CDR2 is SYDVKM in the germline V gene. The CDR3 runs to 15 residues. Using reference TRBV28 and TRBJ2-1 for the parts outside the CDR3, the full variable domain is DVKVTQSSRYLVKRTGEKVFLECVQDMDHENMFWYRQDPGLGLRLIYFSYDVKMKEKGDIPEGYSVSREKKERFSLILESASTNQTSMYLCASSLVGAVMDEQFFGPGTRLTVL.

The V call is TRBV5-1, the J call TRBJ1-2; D gene uncertain. Trimming cost V 6 bases and J 0 bases, with 18 bases left between them. Per the germline V gene, CDR1 is SGHRS and CDR2 is YFSETQ. The CDR3 has 16 amino acids. CDR3 nucleotide sequence: TGCGCCAGCATCTTAAATCCCGAACTCCCTAACTATGGCTACACCTTC. This gives the protein CASILNPELPNYGYTF.

The V gene is TRBV30, the J gene TRBJ2-5, with a tentative D call TRBD1 (5 bases). Trimming removed 8 bases at V and 0 bases at J, with 13 bases between. This CDR3 is 13 amino acids long. Germline V gives CDR1 GTSNPN, CDR2 SVGIG (reference sequence). The CDR3 DNA is TGTGCCGCGAAGACAGATTACCAAGAGACCCAGTACTTC. Residues: CAAKTDYQETQYF.

The chain couples TRBV19 to TRBJ1-4; 7 bases are shared with TRBD1. The CDR3 has 14 amino acids. V dropped 7 bases and J dropped 4; count of bases not matched to a gene: 6. In germline, CDR1 is LNHDA, CDR2 SQIVND (reference sequence). CDR3 coding DNA: TGTGCCAGTAACGACAGGGCCCTTAATGAAAAACTGTTTTTT. Protein: CASNDRALNEKLFF.

V usage is TRBV4-2 and J usage is TRBJ1-2, with 11 bases aligning to TRBD1. The trim removed 1 base at V and 7 bases at J, leaving 2 bases unmatched. Germline V gene data show CDR1 as LGHNA and CDR2 as YNFKEQ. The CDR3 covers 14 residues. CDR3: CASSQGTGGSGYTF. For the CDR3, the DNA is TGTGCCAGCAGCCAAGGGACAGGGGGCTCTGGCTACACCTTC.

V is TRBV7-8 and J is TRBJ2-3; 9 positions match TRBD2. Trimming cost V 2 bases and J 5 bases; bases outside gene matches: 5. Looked up from germline, CDR1 is SGHVS and CDR2 is FQNEAQ. This CDR3 region has 15 residues. The CDR3 sequence is CASSLQGTSLDTQYF. DNA of the CDR3: TGTGCCAGCAGCTTACAGGGGACTAGCCTAGATACGCAGTATTTT.

The chain couples TRBV27 to TRBJ2-5, with a possible D match to TRBD1 (6 bases). The J call could be wrong; TRBJ2-7 is a better fit for the DNA end. Germline CDR1 is MNHEY and CDR2 is SMNVEV (reference sequence). This CDR3 is built from 17 residues. CDR3 protein: CASIFRTENIPSHEQYF. The CDR3, as DNA: TGTGCCAGCATTTTCAGGACAGAAAATATACCTAGTCACGAGCAGTACTTC.

The genes are TRBV5-4 and TRBJ2-7; 11 bases map to TRBD2. The junction had 7 bases not matched to a gene; V was cut back by 6 bases and J by 2 bases. CDR1 SGHNT and CDR2 YYREEE come from the germline V gene (reference sequence). This CDR3 comprises 15 residues. In DNA form, the CDR3 reads TGTGCCAGCACCATAGCGGGAGGGGAGGCCTACGAGCAGTACTTC. It encodes CASTIAGGEAYEQYF. Full variable domain (missing parts from reference TRBV5-4 and TRBJ2-7): ETGVTQSPTHLIKTRGQQVTLRCSSQSGHNTVSWYQQALGQGPQFIFQYYREEENGRGNFPPRFSGLQFPNYSSELNVNALELDDSALYLCASTIAGGEAYEQYFGPGTRLTVT.

This sequence joins TRBV6-6 and TRBJ2-1; 9 bases match TRBD1. Germline V gene lookup returns CDR1 MNHNY and CDR2 SVGAGI (reference sequence). V shed 6 bases and J 9 bases; nucleotides not matched to a gene: 12. The CDR3 has 15 amino acids. The CDR3 sequence: CASSPPGGQGSEQFF. The CDR3 region has the DNA TGTGCCAGCAGCCCTCCTGGGGGACAGGGATCTGAGCAGTTCTTC.

The chain uses TRBV14 and TRBJ1-4; D ambiguous. The CDR3 length is 14 residues. Trimming shortened V by 5 bases and J by 8 bases, and 15 bases separated the two germline ends. CDR1 is SGHDN, CDR2 FVKESK, per germline. CDR3 coding DNA: TGTGCCAGCAGCGCCGGCCGGGGTGGGGAAAAACTGTTTTTT. Translated: CASSAGRGGEKLFF. Variable domain in full (rest from reference TRBV14 and TRBJ1-4): EAGVTQFPSHSVIEKGQTVTLRCDPISGHDNLYWYRRVMGKEIKFLLHFVKESKQDESGMPNNRFLAERTGGTYSTLKVQPAELEDSGVYFCASSAGRGGEKLFFGSGTQLSVL.

The chain couples TRBV2 to TRBJ2-7, with 10 nucleotides matching TRBD1. CDR3 length equals 20 residues. Germline loops: CDR1 SNHLY, CDR2 FYNNEI. Unmatched junction bases numbered 24, after V lost 7 bases and J lost 3 bases. CDR3 sequence (DNA): TGTGCCAGCATTCCCACCGGGACAGGGGTTTTGAGGACTAAATTCTACGAGCAGTACTTC. Amino acids: CASIPTGTGVLRTKFYEQYF.

This clone showed up just once. The rearrangement joins TRBV7-9 to TRBJ1-2, with a tentative D call TRBD1 (5 bases). The CDR3 runs to 11 residues. The V and J ends lost 2 bases and 11 bases respectively, with 9 bases between them. CDR1 and CDR2 from the germline V gene are SEHNR and FQNEAQ (reference sequence). The CDR3 here is CASSLYDSYTF. CDR3 DNA sequence: TGTGCCAGCAGCTTATATGACAGTTACACCTTC. Supplemented by reference TRBV7-9 and TRBJ1-2, the full variable domain reads DTGVSQNPRHKITKRGQNVTFRCDPISEHNRLYWYRQTLGQGPEFLTYFQNEAQLEKSRLLSDRFSAERPKGSFSTLEIQRTEQGDSAMYLCASSLYDSYTFGSGTRLTVV.

This sequence joins TRBV7-3 and TRBJ2-1, with D unclear. The length of the CDR3 is 13 residues. Trimming cost V 9 bases and J 9 bases, with 18 bases left between them. The germline V gene encodes CDR1 SGHTA and CDR2 FQGTGA. This chain's CDR3 is CASRLEGSGEQFF. CDR3 coding DNA: TGTGCCAGTAGGCTAGAAGGCTCGGGTGAGCAGTTCTTC.

The V call is TRBV5-6, the J call TRBJ2-1; TRBD2 is a possible D gene (5 bases). Germline loops: CDR1 SGHDT, CDR2 YYEEEE. Trimming cost V 4 bases and J 9 bases, with 23 bases left between them. This CDR3 comprises 16 residues. The CDR3 DNA reads as TGTGCCAGCAGCAAGGTGAGTAGCGCTTCTCTAGGTGAGCAGTTCTTC. Encoded protein: CASSKVSSASLGEQFF.

This clone has only a few counts. The rearrangement links TRBV28 to TRBJ2-7, with 11 bases matching TRBD1. V gave up 6 bases and J gave up 3 bases; unmatched junction bases: 4. From germline, CDR1 is MDHEN and CDR2 SYDVKM. This CDR3 comprises 14 residues. The CDR3 spells CASRGTGGLYEQYF. The CDR3, as DNA: TGTGCCAGCAGGGGGACAGGGGGTCTCTACGAGCAGTACTTC.

This clone was found a few times. Other nucleotide sequences from this sample produce the same CDR3. The gene calls are TRBV7-2 and TRBJ2-7; 10 bases are a match to TRBD2. Trimming cost V 4 bases and J 2 bases; bases outside gene matches: 5. The CDR3 is 15 amino acids. Per germline, CDR1 SGHTA and CDR2 FQGNSA. The CDR3 protein is CASSSRTSGPYEQYF. DNA for the CDR3: TGTGCCAGCAGCTCGAGGACTAGCGGACCCTACGAGCAGTACTTC.

V usage is TRBV28 and J usage is TRBJ2-2, with 11 bases that match TRBD2. This CDR3 contains 17 residues. Looked up from germline, CDR1 is MDHEN and CDR2 is SYDVKM. J gave up 0 bases and V 4 bases, and 4 bases lay outside the gene matches. The chain's CDR3 is CASSSPGLAANTGELFF. Here the CDR3 DNA reads TGTGCCAGCAGTTCCCCGGGACTAGCGGCGAACACCGGGGAGCTGTTTTTT.

The V gene is TRBV2, the J gene TRBJ2-3; TRBD2 agrees at 15 bases. The ends lost 1 base at V and 6 bases at J; junction bases unmatched: 5. The CDR3 has 17 amino acids. Germline CDR1 is SNHLY and CDR2 is FYNNEI. The chain's CDR3 is CASSEGLGLAGGDTQYF. The CDR3 region has the DNA TGTGCCAGCAGTGAAGGACTTGGACTAGCGGGAGGGGATACGCAGTATTTT.

The J gene is TRBJ2-3, the V gene TRBV9; 8 nucleotides agree with TRBD2. The germline gives CDR1 SGDLS, CDR2 YYNGEE. J was trimmed by 0 bases and V by 4 bases; bases with no gene match: 13. This CDR3 is built from 18 residues. In DNA, the CDR3 is TGTGCCAGCAGCCCTTCGCCGACTAGCGTCTCTAGCACAGATACGCAGTATTTT. It yields the protein CASSPSPTSVSSTDTQYF.

Here the CDR3 reads CASSLNKGASYEQYF. The CDR3 DNA sequence: TGTGCCAGCAGCTTAAATAAAGGGGCCTCCTACGAGCAGTACTTC. This sequence joins TRBV7-6 and TRBJ2-7; tentatively, D is TRBD1 (5 bases). V lost 2 bases, J lost 0 bases, and 11 bases lay in between. The CDR3 runs 15 residues. Germline CDR1 SGHVS, CDR2 FNYEAQ.

V and J are TRBV5-1 and TRBJ2-2; D is uncertain. The germline V and J ends were trimmed by 4 bases and 2 bases, with 9 bases remaining between them. The CDR3 consists of 14 residues. From germline, CDR1 is SGHRS and CDR2 YFSETQ. The CDR3 sequence: CASSEQVNTGELFF. The DNA for the CDR3 is TGCGCCAGCAGCGAGCAGGTTAACACCGGGGAGCTGTTTTTT. The complete variable domain, with remaining parts taken from reference TRBV5-1 and TRBJ2-2, reads KAGVTQTPRYLIKTRGQQVTLSCSPISGHRSVSWYQQTPGQGLQFLFEYFSETQRNKGNFPGRFSGRQFSNSRSEMNVSTLELGDSALYLCASSEQVNTGELFFGEGSRLTVL.

This chain joins TRBV19 and TRBJ2-5; 8 nucleotides agree with TRBD2. The V and J ends lost 4 bases and 9 bases, in that order; junction bases with no gene match: 16. The CDR3 is 16 amino acids. From germline, CDR1 is LNHDA and CDR2 SQIVND (reference sequence). For the CDR3, the DNA is TGTGCCAGTAGTAACCTGGGAGCGGGGGACCGACAGGCCCAGTACTTC. The encoded protein is CASSNLGAGDRQAQYF.

The rearrangement uses TRBV10-3 and TRBJ1-3; possibly TRBD1 for D (6 bases). The CDR3 extends over 15 amino acids. Germline V gene lookup returns CDR1 ENHRY and CDR2 SYGVKD. Trimming stripped 6 bases from V and 3 bases from J, with 15 bases between. CDR3 bases: TGTGCCATCAGGGATACAGGGTTCGGTGGAAACACCATATATTTT. Translated: CAIRDTGFGGNTIYF.